This T cell receptor beta chain was obtained from a study of cytomegalovirus exposure and HLA in healthy donors (dated by TCRdb to 2015 to 2018). As for the study more broadly: An earlier analysis of 587 of the donors reported 276 Gb of sequence data and around 110 million unique TCR beta sequences from roughly 200 million T cells. Roughly 300 gigabases of sequencing data and roughly 80 million unique TCR sequences made up an early release that covered 640 HLA-typed donors. The genetic ancestry cluster associated with self-reported Caucasian donors included 81% of the 398 genotyped donors. The study was designed to test whether signatures of past pathogen exposure could be identified by cataloging public T cell receptors. Using immunosequencing, the study profiled T cell repertoires from 550 to 750 subjects and related those repertoires to cytomegalovirus serostatus. Along with the roughly 610-subject first cohort, a separate validation cohort of some 130 different subjects was used. The study combined high-throughput TCR immunosequencing, statistical association of individual TCRs with disease status, and machine learning to predict cytomegalovirus infection status. A later analysis re-analyzed previously published TCR beta repertoires from several hundred donors and added high-resolution HLA genotyping to study TCR occurrence patterns. Rather than drawing on any new phenotypic data, the later analysis identified candidate immune exposures from TCR beta sequences and the way those sequences occurred across donors. An earlier analysis of several hundred of the donors used high-throughput TCR beta sequencing to judge whether each TCR beta V gene segment behaved as functional or pseudogenic. Donor age, sex, ethnicity and CMV serostatus were compiled together with the repertoire data. A later genetic analysis took genome-wide SNP genotypes for about three fifths of the 666 donors and used that subset as a discovery cohort. All discovery cohort repertoires had been generated on a single sequencing platform. HLA typing covered class I and class II loci at four-digit resolution. Typing coverage differed by locus: A, B, C, DRB1 and DQB1 were typed in roughly 620-630 donors, DQA1 in about 550, DPA1 in approximately 610, and DPB1 in just under 490. Because of strong linkage in the cohort, roughly five DR-DQ haplotypes were treated as single units for association and clustering. Among some 400 genotyped donors of the cohort, an average of about 240,000 unique TCR beta nucleotide sequences were sequenced per donor, roughly 20% of them non-productive.

Worth noting for this clone: Its antigen is unknown. No base quality information exists; no much larger clone differs at one position.

Measured from the cysteine to the phenylalanine, the CDR3 is 14 residues long. Of all the DNA, just the CDR3 is kept, 42 bases in frame from base 1. Unmatched junction bases come to 5, with V trimmed by 5 bases and J by 3 bases. Per the germline V gene (reference sequence), LNHDA is the CDR1 and SQIVND is the CDR2. Libraries were constructed by the immunoSEQ multiplex PCR assay. A mixture of 60 forward primers for TCR Vbeta segments and 13 reverse primers for TCR Jbeta segments was used in the multiplex PCR. The CDR3 region of rearranged TCR beta genes was amplified from genomic DNA by a multiplex PCR assay. The amplified TCR beta libraries were sequenced on the Illumina HiSeq System as 87-base-pair reads. For the original study's pipeline: A later analysis counted about 80 million unique TCR beta chains across the 550 to 800 repertoires, and around 9.9 million of these chains were shared by at least two donors. Raw reads were error-corrected and collapsed into unique sequences by a nearest-neighbor algorithm in which closely related sequences were merged to remove PCR and sequencing errors. Alignment of CDR3 sequences to IMGT reference sequences was used to assign V, D and J gene segments. For a sequence to be retained, at least a six-nucleotide match to both a V gene segment and a J gene segment was required. A rearrangement counted as productive if the CDR3 had no stop codons and remained in frame with V and J, and every other rearrangement counted as non-productive. Following IMGT convention, CDR3 was defined as the stretch from the second conserved V-encoded cysteine up to the conserved J-encoded phenylalanine. In an earlier analysis of approximately 590 of the donors, sequences lacking an unambiguous match to a single V gene segment were excluded. An earlier analysis of 550 to 650 of the donors classified V segments as functional when productive rearrangements were above 56.7% and as segregating when the standard deviation between donors was above 5%. To diagnose cytomegalovirus status from the catalog of TCR beta chain sequences, a statistical classification framework was built. In a later analysis, TCR nucleotide sequences were compared against IMGT/GENE-DB human TR gene sequences so that V and J genes could be assigned. The TCRdist pipeline was used in a later analysis to assign CDR3 sequences and most-parsimonious VDJ recombination scenarios. In a later analysis, each TCR beta chain was defined by its CDR3 amino acid sequence together with its V-gene family, and reads without a unique V-gene family were excluded. In a later analysis, 450 to 600 highly shared, low-generation-probability nucleotide sequences were removed to address suspected cross-contamination and a sequencing artifact. For each public chain, a later analysis derived a clonal expansion index from normalized ranks of inferred template counts within each repertoire. In a later analysis, generation probabilities were computed using a VDJ recombination model fitted to out-of-frame rearrangements, and the results were checked against IGoR. Hypergeometric tests were used in a later analysis to score TCR-TCR, TCR-HLA and TCR-CMV co-occurrence, with a repertoire-size bias correction applied to the TCR pairs. False discovery rates were estimated in a later analysis by permuting HLA or CMV assignments 20 times. In a later analysis, co-occurring TCRs were grouped using DBSCAN, with TCRdist sequence similarity added in when clustering inside HLA-allele-positive subsets. Repertoires with fewer than 30,000 or more than 120,000 public chains were left out of co-occurrence clustering, as were several repertoires with anomalous nucleotide sharing. Imported from immuneACCESS, the table was reduced by TCRdb to in-frame sequences with V and J called. These copies leave out some clones; in studies compared against another copy, an unresolved V gene accounts for under half, and the cause of the remainder is not known. The V and J calls and the clone size are those of that table, but D and trimming were determined from the DNA. In all, the sample holds 200,000 to 250,000 clones, and about 72% of those were seen once. The top ten clones comprise around 4% of the sample.

The cohort comprised 550 to 700 healthy bone marrow donors. Cohort members were all nominally healthy when sampled, although unrecorded immune exposures were likely present. The donor tested CMV seronegative, placing the donor among the roughly 350 seronegative members of the cohort. Every donor gave a peripheral blood sample, and the peripheral blood mononuclear cells from that sample were used for TCR beta sequencing. The Qiagen DNeasy Blood Extraction Kit was used to extract genomic DNA from the blood cell samples. What the research found in general, with its limitations: In a later analysis, TCR association rates were found to vary across HLA loci, with the most associated TCRs seen for DRB1 alleles and the fewest for HLA-C alleles. In both the original and validation cohorts, the classifier was reported to diagnose cytomegalovirus status with high specificity and sensitivity. Compared with equally common non-associated chains, HLA-associated TCR beta chains in a later analysis were more clonally expanded and had lower generation probabilities. A cluster of highly shared sequence variants was judged likely to represent a technical artifact of the sequencing pipeline. Because HLA typing was missing for some donors at each locus, association tests included only the typed subset. In vitro tests confirmed that a few of the cytomegalovirus-associated TCR beta chains recognize cytomegalovirus antigens. Some IMGT-functional V segments, including TRBV6-2 and TRBV6-3, could not be told apart with the 87-base-pair reads, so those segments were excluded. Broadly in line with IMGT annotations, most TCR beta V segments showed up in productive rearrangements about 87% or about 30% of the time in an earlier analysis of 587 of the donors. A later analysis reported that several top co-occurrence clusters appeared linked to parvovirus B19, influenza, CMV and Epstein-Barr virus. Most CMV-associated TCR beta chains appeared to be HLA-restricted in a later analysis, and the HLA associations seemed to be driven largely by CMV exposure. At a false discovery rate of 0.05, a later analysis linked approximately 18,000 TCR beta sequences to specific HLA alleles. The authors suggested that the approach could potentially be extended to other disease states and immunological phenotypes. Most TCR sequences were seen in very few donors, while some public TCRs were found in many individuals. In a later genetic analysis, a missense DCLRE1C variant was associated with V-gene and J-gene trimming of TCR beta chains, and the association was replicated in an independent cohort. In a later genetic analysis, fewer N-insertions in productive TCRs were reported among donors in an Asian-associated ancestry cluster than the approximately 710-donor mean. Because counts were too low, roughly 18 rarely observed V segments, including chromosome 9 orphons, were left out of the earlier analysis of approximately 500 of the donors. A further reported finding was that TCR beta sequences accurately predicted the HLA-A and HLA-B alleles for most subjects in the first cohort. Immune exposure information for the cohort was limited to CMV serostatus. In the study, some 180 TCR beta chains were listed as associated with cytomegalovirus. The cohort was sequenced for TCR beta chains only, and without alpha or paired-chain data the features that could be detected were limited. Correlated functional status among segregating V segments might be attributable to linkage disequilibrium, but an unknown experimental factor could not be ruled out. Roughly uniform sequencing depth across donors was assumed in presence/absence analyses, although this assumption may not hold. When HLA alleles, especially DR and DQ, strongly co-occurred, TCR associations were difficult to assign to individual alleles.

This clonotype was obtained from a male donor in good health and CMV-seronegative. The specimen was PBMCs. This receptor chain uses TRBV19 and TRBJ2-7, and 9 junctional nucleotides match TRBD2. The nucleotide sequence is given as TGTGCCAGTAGTGTTTCTAGCGGGAACTACGAGCAGTACTTC. The encoded protein is CASSVSSGNYEQYF.